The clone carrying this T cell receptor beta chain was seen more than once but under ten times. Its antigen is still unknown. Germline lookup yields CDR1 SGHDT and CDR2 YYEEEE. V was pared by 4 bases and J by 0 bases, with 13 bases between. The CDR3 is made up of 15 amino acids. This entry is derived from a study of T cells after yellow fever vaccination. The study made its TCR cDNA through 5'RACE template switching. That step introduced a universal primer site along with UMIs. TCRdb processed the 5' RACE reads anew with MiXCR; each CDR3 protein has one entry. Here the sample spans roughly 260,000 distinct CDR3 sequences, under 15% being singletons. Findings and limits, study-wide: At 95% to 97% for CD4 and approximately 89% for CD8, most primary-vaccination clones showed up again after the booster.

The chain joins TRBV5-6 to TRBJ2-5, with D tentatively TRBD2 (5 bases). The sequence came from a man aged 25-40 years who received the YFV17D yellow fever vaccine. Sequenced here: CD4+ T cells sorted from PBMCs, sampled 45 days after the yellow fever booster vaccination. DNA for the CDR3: TGTGCCAGCAGCGGAGGAAAGCGGAACCAAGAGACCCAGTACTTC. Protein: CASSGGKRNQETQYF.